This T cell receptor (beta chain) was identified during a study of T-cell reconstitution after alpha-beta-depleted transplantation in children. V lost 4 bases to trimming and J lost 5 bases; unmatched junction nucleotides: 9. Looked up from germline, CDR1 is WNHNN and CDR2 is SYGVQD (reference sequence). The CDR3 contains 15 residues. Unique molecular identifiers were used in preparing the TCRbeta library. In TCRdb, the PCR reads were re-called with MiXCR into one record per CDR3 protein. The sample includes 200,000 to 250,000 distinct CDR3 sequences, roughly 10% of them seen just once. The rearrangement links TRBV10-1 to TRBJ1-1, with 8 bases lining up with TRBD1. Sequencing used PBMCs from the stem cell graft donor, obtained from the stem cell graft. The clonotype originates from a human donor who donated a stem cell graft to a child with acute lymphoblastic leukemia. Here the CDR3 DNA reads TGCGCCAGCAGTGGGGCAGGGGGCGCAAGGACTGAAGCTTTCTTT. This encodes CASSGAGGARTEAFF.